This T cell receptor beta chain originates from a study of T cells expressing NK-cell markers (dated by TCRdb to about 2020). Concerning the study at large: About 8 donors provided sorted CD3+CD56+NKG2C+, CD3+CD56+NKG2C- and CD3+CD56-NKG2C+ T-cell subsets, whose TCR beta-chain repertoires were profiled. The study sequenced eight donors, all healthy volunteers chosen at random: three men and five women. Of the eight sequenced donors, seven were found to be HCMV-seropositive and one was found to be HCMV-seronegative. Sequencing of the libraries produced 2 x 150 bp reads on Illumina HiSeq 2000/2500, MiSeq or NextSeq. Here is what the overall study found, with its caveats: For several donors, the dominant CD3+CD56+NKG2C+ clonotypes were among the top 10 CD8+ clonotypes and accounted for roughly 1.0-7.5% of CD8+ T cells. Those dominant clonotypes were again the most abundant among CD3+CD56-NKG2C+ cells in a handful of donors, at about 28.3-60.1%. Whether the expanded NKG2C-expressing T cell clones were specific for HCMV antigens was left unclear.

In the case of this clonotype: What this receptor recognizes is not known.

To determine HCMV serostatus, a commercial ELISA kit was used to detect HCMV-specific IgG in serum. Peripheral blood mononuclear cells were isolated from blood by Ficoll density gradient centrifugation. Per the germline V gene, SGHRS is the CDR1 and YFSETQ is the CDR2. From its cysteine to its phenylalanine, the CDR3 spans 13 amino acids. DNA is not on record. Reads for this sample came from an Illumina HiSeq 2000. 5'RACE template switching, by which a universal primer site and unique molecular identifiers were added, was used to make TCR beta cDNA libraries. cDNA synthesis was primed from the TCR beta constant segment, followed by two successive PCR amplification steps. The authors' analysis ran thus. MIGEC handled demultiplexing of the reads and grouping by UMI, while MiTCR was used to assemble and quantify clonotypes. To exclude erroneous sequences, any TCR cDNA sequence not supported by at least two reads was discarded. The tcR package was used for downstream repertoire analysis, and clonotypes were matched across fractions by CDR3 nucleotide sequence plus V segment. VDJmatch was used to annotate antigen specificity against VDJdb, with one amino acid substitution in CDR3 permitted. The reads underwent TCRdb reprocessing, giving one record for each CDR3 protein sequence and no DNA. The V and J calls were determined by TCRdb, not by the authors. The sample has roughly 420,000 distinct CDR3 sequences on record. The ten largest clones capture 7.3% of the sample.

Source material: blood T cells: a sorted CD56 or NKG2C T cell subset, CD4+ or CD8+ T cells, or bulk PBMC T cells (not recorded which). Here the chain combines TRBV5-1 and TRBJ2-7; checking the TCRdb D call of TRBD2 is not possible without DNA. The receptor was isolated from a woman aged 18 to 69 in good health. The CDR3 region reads CASSRDYQHEQYF. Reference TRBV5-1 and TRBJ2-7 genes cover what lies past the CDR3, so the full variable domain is KAGVTQTPRYLIKTRGQQVTLSCSPISGHRSVSWYQQTPGQGLQFLFEYFSETQRNKGNFPGRFSGRQFSNSRSEMNVSTLELGDSALYLCASSRDYQHEQYFGPGTRLTVT.